A single sample is the source of the 21 T cell receptor beta chains below, sequenced in a study of shared clonotypes between healthy human individuals (dated by TCRdb to 2018 to 2021). Libraries were built with the immunoSEQ multiplex PCR assay. The clones in this table, taken by TCRdb from immuneACCESS, are in-frame only. Not every clone is retained; where verified, under half of the shortfall comes from an unresolved V gene, and the cause of the rest is unknown. The sample profile shows some 1 million clones; about 75% of them were found once. Together, the top ten hold less than 1.5% of the sample. The sequencing input was memory CD4+ T cells sorted from blood. Reading the label with the study, this specimen's cell subset or site is: CD45RA-negative fraction. These receptor sequences come from a man younger than 30 in good health.

The J gene is TRBJ1-5, the V gene TRBV9; 8 bases match TRBD1. V lost 4 bases, J lost 5 bases, and 2 bases stayed unmatched. The V gene's germline CDR1 is SGDLS and CDR2 YYNGEE. This CDR3 region has 13 residues. As DNA, the CDR3 is TGTGCCAGCAGCAAGACAGGGGATCAGCCCCAGCATTTT. It translates to CASSKTGDQPQHF.

The gene calls are TRBV10-2 and TRBJ2-1; TRBD2 aligns across 9 bases. The CDR3 is 17 residues long. The germline V gene encodes CDR1 WSHSY and CDR2 SAAADI. After removal of 6 bases from V and 6 bases from J, the junction contained 15 bases not matched to a gene. This CDR3 is CASRGGPLAGFINEQFF. The CDR3, as DNA: TGCGCCAGCAGAGGGGGGCCGCTAGCGGGGTTTATCAATGAGCAGTTCTTC.

The chain combines TRBV28 with TRBJ2-3, with 7 bases aligning to TRBD1. Per germline, CDR1 MDHEN and CDR2 SYDVKM. The CDR3 spans 14 residues. V was pared by 6 bases and J by 2 bases, with 5 bases of the junction left unmatched. The CDR3 nucleotides read TGTGCCAGCAGCTTACAGGGGCCCACAGATACGCAGTATTTT. It codes for CASSLQGPTDTQYF.

This clone was picked up one time. Relative to the germline gene, one junction end is altered; a read error may explain this. The V gene is TRBV7-7, the J gene TRBJ2-1; D is possibly TRBD1 or TRBD2 (5 bases each). The CDR3 has 16 residues. Germline lookup yields CDR1 SSHAT and CDR2 FNYEAQ (reference sequence). CDR3 amino acids: CASSPRGVQTYNEQFF. As DNA, the CDR3 is TGTGCTAGCAGCCCGAGGGGAGTACAAACTTACAATGAGCAGTTCTTC. The full variable domain, completed using reference TRBV7-7 and TRBJ2-1, is GAGVSQSPRYKVTKRGQDVTLRCDPISSHATLYWYQQALGQGPEFLTYFNYEAQPDKSGLPSDRFSAERPEGSISTLTIQRTEQRDSAMYRCASSPRGVQTYNEQFFGPGTRLTVL.

This clone has a handful of counts. The J gene is TRBJ1-2, the V gene TRBV5-1; TRBD1 is a possible D gene (5 bases). The CDR3 totals 15 residues. V lost 4 bases and J lost 3, with 16 bases in between. Germline values: CDR1 SGHRS, CDR2 YFSETQ. The DNA of the CDR3 is TGCGCCAGCAGCCCCCGACCCGGGACGGACTATGGCTACACCTTC. It specifies CASSPRPGTDYGYTF.

The chain carries TRBV2 and TRBJ1-6; 8 nucleotides agree with TRBD1. The germline gives CDR1 SNHLY, CDR2 FYNNEI. J gave up 10 bases and V 11 bases, and 10 bases lay outside the gene matches. CDR3 length equals 13 residues. The CDR3 loop reads CAGANRGNSPLHF. CDR3 coding DNA: TGTGCCGGAGCTAACAGGGGGAACTCACCCCTCCACTTT.

J is TRBJ2-3 and V is TRBV5-4, with TRBD2 matching over 8 bases. V shed 7 bases, J shed 6 bases, and the junction held 13 bases outside the gene matches. Germline CDR1 reads SGHNT; CDR2 reads YYREEE (reference sequence). CDR3 length: 15 residues. Here the CDR3 DNA reads TGTGCCAGCCTCCCGGGACTAGGCACAAGGGATACGCAGTATTTT. This codes for CASLPGLGTRDTQYF. Based on the CDR3 plus reference TRBV5-4 and TRBJ2-3, the full variable domain is ETGVTQSPTHLIKTRGQQVTLRCSSQSGHNTVSWYQQALGQGPQFIFQYYREEENGRGNFPPRFSGLQFPNYSSELNVNALELDDSALYLCASLPGLGTRDTQYFGPGTRLTVL.

The table lists this clone with a count of one. The chain has TRBV28 and TRBJ2-2; possible D gene TRBD2, 5 bases. Germline CDR1 is MDHEN and CDR2 is SYDVKM. V lost 7 bases, J lost 7 bases, and 13 bases lay in between. This CDR3 region has 13 residues. This CDR3 is CASNRAVLGELFF. Written as DNA, the CDR3 is TGTGCCAGCAATAGAGCGGTTCTCGGGGAGCTGTTTTTT.

The chain joins TRBV6-6 to TRBJ1-5; maybe TRBD1 (6 bases). V lost 7 bases and J lost 1, with 11 bases in between. Germline V CDR1 and CDR2: MNHNY, SVGAGI (reference sequence). The CDR3 runs to 14 residues. The CDR3 coding sequence is TGTGCCAGCACTTTGGACAGCAGCAATCAGCCCCAGCATTTT. As protein: CASTLDSSNQPQHF.

This chain uses TRBV5-4 with TRBJ2-2; TRBD2 is a possible D gene (5 bases). The germline V gene encodes CDR1 SGHNT and CDR2 YYREEE (reference sequence). This CDR3 has 13 amino acids. Between the trimmed V and J ends, which lost 5 bases and 4 bases, there was a span of 9 bases. CDR3 nucleotide sequence: TGTGCCAGCAGACCGGGGAGCACCGGGGAGCTGTTTTTT. It codes for CASRPGSTGELFF.

The V call is TRBV5-6, the J call TRBJ2-5, with 7 nucleotides matching TRBD1. The end of the DNA fits TRBJ2-7 better, so the J call may be wrong. The CDR3 is made up of 15 amino acids. The germline V gene encodes CDR1 SGHDT and CDR2 YYEEEE. The CDR3 region is CASSLGGPSSYEQYF. The CDR3 nucleotides are TGTGCCAGCAGCTTAGGGGGCCCAAGCTCCTACGAGCAGTACTTC.

The chain has TRBV7-2 and TRBJ2-7; 15 bases match TRBD2. The CDR3 is 17 amino acids. Per germline, CDR1 SGHTA and CDR2 FQGNSA. V lost 4 bases and J lost 2; bases outside the gene matches: 6. CDR3 nucleotide sequence: TGTGCCAGCAGCTCGGGACTAGCGGGAGGTGGGGCCTACGAGCAGTACTTC. Encoded protein: CASSSGLAGGGAYEQYF.

This clone has just a few counts. The chain links TRBV5-4 to TRBJ1-2; D is possibly TRBD1 (6 bases). In germline, CDR1 is SGHNT, CDR2 YYREEE (reference sequence). This CDR3 has 12 amino acids. V was pared by 6 bases and J by 5 bases, with 11 bases between. The CDR3: CASTERGYGYTF. CDR3 nucleotides: TGTGCCAGCACCGAAAGGGGGTATGGCTACACCTTC.

The V gene is TRBV5-6, the J gene TRBJ1-2; D is perhaps TRBD1 (5 bases). This CDR3 is 15 amino acids long. The germline gives CDR1 SGHDT, CDR2 YYEEEE. V dropped 0 bases and J dropped 4 bases, with 13 bases sitting between them. In DNA form, the CDR3 reads TGTGCCAGCAGCTTGGGCGGAGGGCAGGGCTATGGCTACACCTTC. Protein sequence: CASSLGGGQGYGYTF.

V is TRBV27 and J is TRBJ1-2; 10 bases align to TRBD1. CDR3 length: 14 residues. Trimming cost V 6 bases and J 5 bases; bases outside gene matches: 6. Germline V lookup: CDR1 MNHEY, CDR2 SMNVEV (reference sequence). The CDR3 DNA is TGTGCCAGCAGAAAGACAGGGGGCGGGTATGGCTACACCTTC. This sequence encodes CASRKTGGGYGYTF.

The chain joins TRBV7-9 to TRBJ2-7; TRBD1 agrees at 8 bases. Germline V CDR1 and CDR2: SEHNR, FQNEAQ (reference sequence). The CDR3 runs 13 residues. J was trimmed by 3 bases and V by 4 bases; bases with no gene match: 2. Written as DNA, the CDR3 is TGTGCCAGCAGCTCGACAGGGGTCTACGAGCAGTACTTC. This codes for CASSSTGVYEQYF.

This sequence joins TRBV20-1 and TRBJ2-7; no firm D call. Trimming stripped 3 bases from V and 4 bases from J, with 7 bases between. The germline V gene has CDR1 DFQATT and CDR2 SNEGSKA (reference sequence). This CDR3 has 11 residues. As DNA, the CDR3 is TGCAGTGCTAGGAAAGCTTACGAGCAGTACTTC. The encoded protein is CSARKAYEQYF.

This chain connects TRBV6-6 to TRBJ2-5; D could derive from TRBD1 or TRBD2 (5 bases each). Germline V gene lookup returns CDR1 MNHNY and CDR2 SVGAGI (reference sequence). Trimming pared 6 bases from V and 11 bases from J, leaving 19 bases between. The CDR3 runs 13 residues. The CDR3 DNA follows: TGTGCCAGCAGCTGGGGCAGGGAGAGTGAGCAGTACTTC. Its translation is CASSWGRESEQYF.

Remarks on this clone: Different DNA sequences within this sample yield the same CDR3. The J gene is TRBJ2-7, the V gene TRBV18; TRBD1 agrees at 9 bases. This CDR3 comprises 14 residues. With V trimmed by 3 bases and J by 2 bases, 2 bases remained unmatched. Germline CDR1 and CDR2: KGHSH and LQKENI. The CDR3 DNA reads as TGTGCCAGCTCACCCGGGACAGGGACCTACGAGCAGTACTTC. It is translated as CASSPGTGTYEQYF.

The chain links TRBV4-1 to TRBJ2-1; 8 bases map to TRBD2. V shed 1 base and J 5 bases; nucleotides not matched to a gene: 7. The length of the CDR3 is 16 residues. The germline gives CDR1 MGHRA, CDR2 YSYEKL. CDR3 in DNA: TGCGCCAGCAGCCAAGGAACTAGCGGAGGGCACAATGAGCAGTTCTTC. This sequence encodes CASSQGTSGGHNEQFF.

This clone has a handful of counts. CDR3 protein: CASSLTGGLVNQPQHF. Written as DNA, the CDR3 is TGTGCCAGCAGCCTTACAGGCGGTTTGGTGAATCAGCCCCAGCATTTT. The chain is built from TRBV6-6 and TRBJ1-5; weak D call: TRBD1 (5 bases). V lost 6 bases and J 4 bases, leaving 19 bases between the germline ends. The germline V gene has CDR1 MNHNY and CDR2 SVGAGI (reference sequence). The CDR3 contains 16 residues.